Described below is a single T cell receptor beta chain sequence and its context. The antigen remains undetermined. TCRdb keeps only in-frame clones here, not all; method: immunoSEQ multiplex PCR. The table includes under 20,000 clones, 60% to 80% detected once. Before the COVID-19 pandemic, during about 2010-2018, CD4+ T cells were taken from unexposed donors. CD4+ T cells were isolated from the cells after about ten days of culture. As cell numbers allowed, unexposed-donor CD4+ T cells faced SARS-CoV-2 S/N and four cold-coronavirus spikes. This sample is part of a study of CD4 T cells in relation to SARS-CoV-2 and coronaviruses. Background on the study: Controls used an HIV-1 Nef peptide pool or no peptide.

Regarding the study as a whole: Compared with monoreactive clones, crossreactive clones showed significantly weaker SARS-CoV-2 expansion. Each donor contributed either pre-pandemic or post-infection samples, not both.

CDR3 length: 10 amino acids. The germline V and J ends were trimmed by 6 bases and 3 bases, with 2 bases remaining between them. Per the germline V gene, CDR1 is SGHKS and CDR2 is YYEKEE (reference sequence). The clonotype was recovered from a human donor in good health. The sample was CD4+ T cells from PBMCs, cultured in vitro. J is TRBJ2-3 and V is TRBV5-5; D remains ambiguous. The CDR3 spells CASKTDTQYF. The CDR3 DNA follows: TGTGCCAGCAAAACAGATACGCAGTATTTT.